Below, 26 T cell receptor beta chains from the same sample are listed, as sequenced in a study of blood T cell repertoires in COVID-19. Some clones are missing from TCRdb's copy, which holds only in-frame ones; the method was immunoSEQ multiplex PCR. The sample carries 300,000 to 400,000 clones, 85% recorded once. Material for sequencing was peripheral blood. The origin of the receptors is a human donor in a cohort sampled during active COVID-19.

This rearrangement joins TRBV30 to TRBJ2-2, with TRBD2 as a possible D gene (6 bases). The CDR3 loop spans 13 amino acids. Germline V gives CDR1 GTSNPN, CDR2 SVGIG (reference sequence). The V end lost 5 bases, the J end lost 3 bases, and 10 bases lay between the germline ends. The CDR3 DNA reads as TGTGCCTGGTCGCGGGGATACACCGGGGAGCTGTTTTTT. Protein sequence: CAWSRGYTGELFF.

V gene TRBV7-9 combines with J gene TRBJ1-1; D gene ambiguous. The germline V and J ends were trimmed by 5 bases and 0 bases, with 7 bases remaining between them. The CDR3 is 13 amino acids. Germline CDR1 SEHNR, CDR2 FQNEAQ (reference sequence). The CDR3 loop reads CASSPLMNTEAFF. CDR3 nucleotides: TGTGCCAGCAGCCCCCTAATGAACACTGAAGCTTTCTTT. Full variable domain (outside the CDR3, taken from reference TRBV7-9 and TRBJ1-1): DTGVSQNPRHKITKRGQNVTFRCDPISEHNRLYWYRQTLGQGPEFLTYFQNEAQLEKSRLLSDRFSAERPKGSFSTLEIQRTEQGDSAMYLCASSPLMNTEAFFGQGTRLTVV.

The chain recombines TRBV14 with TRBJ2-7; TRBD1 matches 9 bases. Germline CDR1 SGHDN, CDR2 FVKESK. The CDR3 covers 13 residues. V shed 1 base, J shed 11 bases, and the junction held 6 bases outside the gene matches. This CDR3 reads CASSQGLGQGKYF. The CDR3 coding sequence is TGTGCCAGCAGCCAAGGTCTGGGACAGGGCAAGTACTTC.

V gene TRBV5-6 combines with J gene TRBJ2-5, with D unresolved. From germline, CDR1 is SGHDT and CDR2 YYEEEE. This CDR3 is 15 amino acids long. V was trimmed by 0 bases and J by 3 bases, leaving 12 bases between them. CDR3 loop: CASSLGSPTEETQYF. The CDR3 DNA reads TGTGCCAGCAGCTTGGGATCTCCTACTGAAGAGACCCAGTACTTC.

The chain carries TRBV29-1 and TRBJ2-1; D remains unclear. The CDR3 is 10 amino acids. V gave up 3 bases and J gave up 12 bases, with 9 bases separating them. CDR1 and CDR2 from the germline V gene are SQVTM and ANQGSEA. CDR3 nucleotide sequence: TGCAGCGTTGATTCCCCCTGGCAGTTCTTC. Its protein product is CSVDSPWQFF.

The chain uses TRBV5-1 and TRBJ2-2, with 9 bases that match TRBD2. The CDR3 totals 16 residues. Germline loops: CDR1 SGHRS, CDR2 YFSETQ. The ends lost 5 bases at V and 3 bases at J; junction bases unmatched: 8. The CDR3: CASRPKAGGDTGELFF. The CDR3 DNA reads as TGCGCCAGCAGACCCAAGGCGGGAGGGGACACCGGGGAGCTGTTTTTT.

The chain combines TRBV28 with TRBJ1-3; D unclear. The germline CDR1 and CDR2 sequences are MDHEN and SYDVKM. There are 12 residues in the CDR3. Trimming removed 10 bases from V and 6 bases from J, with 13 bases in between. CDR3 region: CATGGQENTIYF. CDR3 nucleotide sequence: TGTGCCACTGGAGGTCAAGAAAACACCATATATTTT.

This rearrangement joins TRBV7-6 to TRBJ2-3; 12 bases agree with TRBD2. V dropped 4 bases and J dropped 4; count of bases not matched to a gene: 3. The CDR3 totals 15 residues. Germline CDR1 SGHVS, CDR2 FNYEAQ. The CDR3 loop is CASSSTSGGSDTQYF. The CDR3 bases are TGTGCCAGCAGCTCGACTAGCGGGGGATCAGATACGCAGTATTTT.

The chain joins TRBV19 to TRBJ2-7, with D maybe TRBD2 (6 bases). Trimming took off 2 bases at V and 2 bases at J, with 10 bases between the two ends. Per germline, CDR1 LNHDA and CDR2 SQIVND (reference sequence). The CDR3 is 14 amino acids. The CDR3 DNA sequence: TGTGCCAGTAGTATAAAGCCGGGAGCCTACGAGCAGTACTTC. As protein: CASSIKPGAYEQYF.

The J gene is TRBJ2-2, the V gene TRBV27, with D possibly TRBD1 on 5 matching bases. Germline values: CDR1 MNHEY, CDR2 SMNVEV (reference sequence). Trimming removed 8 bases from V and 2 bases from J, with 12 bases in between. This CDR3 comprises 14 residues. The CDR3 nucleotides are TGTGCCAGCCGGAAGGACATAAACACCGGGGAGCTGTTTTTT. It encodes CASRKDINTGELFF.

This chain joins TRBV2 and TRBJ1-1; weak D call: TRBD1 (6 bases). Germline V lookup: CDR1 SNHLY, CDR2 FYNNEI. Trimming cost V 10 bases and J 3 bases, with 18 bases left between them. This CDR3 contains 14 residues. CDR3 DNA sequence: TGTGCCACTACTGCTGGGGGCATGGACACTGAAGCTTTCTTT. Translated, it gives CATTAGGMDTEAFF. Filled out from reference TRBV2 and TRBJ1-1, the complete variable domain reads EPEVTQTPSHQVTQMGQEVILRCVPISNHLYFYWYRQILGQKVEFLVSFYNNEISEKSEIFDDQFSVERPDGSNFTLKIRSTKLEDSAMYFCATTAGGMDTEAFFGQGTRLTVV.

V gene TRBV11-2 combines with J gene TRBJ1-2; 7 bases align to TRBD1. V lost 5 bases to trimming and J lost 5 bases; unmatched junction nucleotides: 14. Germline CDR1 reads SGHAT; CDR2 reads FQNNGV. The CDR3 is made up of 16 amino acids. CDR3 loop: CASSPTPGTEVYGYTF. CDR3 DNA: TGTGCCAGCAGCCCGACCCCCGGGACAGAAGTTTATGGCTACACCTTC.

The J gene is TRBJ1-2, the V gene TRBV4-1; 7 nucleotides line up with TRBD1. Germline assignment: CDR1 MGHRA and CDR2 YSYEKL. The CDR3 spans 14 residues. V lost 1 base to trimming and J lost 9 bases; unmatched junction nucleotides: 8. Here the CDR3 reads CASSQGTGDGCYTF. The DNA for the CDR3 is TGCGCCAGCAGCCAAGGGACAGGCGATGGATGCTACACCTTC.

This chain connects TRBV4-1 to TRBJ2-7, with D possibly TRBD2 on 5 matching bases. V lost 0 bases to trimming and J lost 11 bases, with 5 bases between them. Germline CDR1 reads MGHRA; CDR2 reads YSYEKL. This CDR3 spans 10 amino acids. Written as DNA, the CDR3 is TGCGCCAGCAGCCAAGACGGGGAGTACTTC. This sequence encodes CASSQDGEYF.

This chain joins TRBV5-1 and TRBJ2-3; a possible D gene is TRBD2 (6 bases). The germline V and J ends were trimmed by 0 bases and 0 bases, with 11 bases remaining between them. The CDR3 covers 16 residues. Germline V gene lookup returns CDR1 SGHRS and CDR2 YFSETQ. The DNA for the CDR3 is TGCGCCAGCAGCTTGGAGTGGGGACTGAGCACAGATACGCAGTATTTT. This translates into CASSLEWGLSTDTQYF. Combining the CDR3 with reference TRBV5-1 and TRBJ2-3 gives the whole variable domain KAGVTQTPRYLIKTRGQQVTLSCSPISGHRSVSWYQQTPGQGLQFLFEYFSETQRNKGNFPGRFSGRQFSNSRSEMNVSTLELGDSALYLCASSLEWGLSTDTQYFGPGTRLTVL.

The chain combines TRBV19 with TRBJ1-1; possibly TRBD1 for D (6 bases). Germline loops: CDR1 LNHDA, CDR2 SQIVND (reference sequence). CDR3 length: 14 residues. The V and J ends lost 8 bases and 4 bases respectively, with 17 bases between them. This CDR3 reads CASEGRPTGTEAFF. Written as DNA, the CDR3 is TGTGCCAGTGAGGGACGGCCGACAGGCACTGAAGCTTTCTTT.

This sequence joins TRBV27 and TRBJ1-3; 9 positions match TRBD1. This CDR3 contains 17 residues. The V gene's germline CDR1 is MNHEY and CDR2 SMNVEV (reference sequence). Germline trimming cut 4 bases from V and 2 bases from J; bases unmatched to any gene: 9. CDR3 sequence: CASSSDRGGNPGNTIYF. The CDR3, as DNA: TGTGCCAGCAGTTCCGACAGGGGGGGAAATCCTGGAAACACCATATATTTT.

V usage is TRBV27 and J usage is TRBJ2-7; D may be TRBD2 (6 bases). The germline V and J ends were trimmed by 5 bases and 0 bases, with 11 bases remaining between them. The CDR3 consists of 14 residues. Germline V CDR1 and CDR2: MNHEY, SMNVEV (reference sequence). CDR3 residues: CASSPVGGSYEQYF. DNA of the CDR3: TGTGCCAGCAGTCCAGTGGGGGGCTCCTACGAGCAGTACTTC.

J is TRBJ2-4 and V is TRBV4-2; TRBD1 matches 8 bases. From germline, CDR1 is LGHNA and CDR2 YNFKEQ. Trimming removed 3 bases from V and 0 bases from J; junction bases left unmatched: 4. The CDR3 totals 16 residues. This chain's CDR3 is CASSHGTGIAKNIQYF. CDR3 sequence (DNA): TGTGCCAGCAGCCACGGGACAGGTATAGCCAAAAACATTCAGTACTTC.

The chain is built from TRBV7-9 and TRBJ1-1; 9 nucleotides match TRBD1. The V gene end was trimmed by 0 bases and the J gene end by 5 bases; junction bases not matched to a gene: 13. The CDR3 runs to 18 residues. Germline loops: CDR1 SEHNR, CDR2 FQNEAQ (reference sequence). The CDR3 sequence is CASSLAQKNRGRRTEAFF. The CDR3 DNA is TGTGCCAGCAGCTTAGCCCAAAAAAACAGGGGGCGGCGGACTGAAGCTTTCTTT.

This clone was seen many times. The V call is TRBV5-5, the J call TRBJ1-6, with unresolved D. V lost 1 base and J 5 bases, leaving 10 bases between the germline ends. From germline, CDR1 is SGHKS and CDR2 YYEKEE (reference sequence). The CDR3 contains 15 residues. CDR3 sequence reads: CASSLFDTNNSPLHF. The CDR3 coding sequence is TGTGCCAGCAGCTTGTTCGACACCAATAATTCACCCCTCCACTTT.

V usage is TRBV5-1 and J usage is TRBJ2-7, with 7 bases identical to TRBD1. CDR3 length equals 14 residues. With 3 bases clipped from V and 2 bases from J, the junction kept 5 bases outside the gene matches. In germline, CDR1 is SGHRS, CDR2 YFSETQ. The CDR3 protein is CASSWDSTTYEQYF. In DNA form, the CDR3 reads TGCGCCAGCAGCTGGGACAGCACTACCTACGAGCAGTACTTC.

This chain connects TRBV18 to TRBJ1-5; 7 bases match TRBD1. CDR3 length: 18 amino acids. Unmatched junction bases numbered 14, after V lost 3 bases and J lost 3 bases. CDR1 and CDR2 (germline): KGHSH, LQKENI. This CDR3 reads CASSPQGFARGPNQPQHF. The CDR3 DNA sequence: TGTGCCAGCTCACCCCAGGGTTTTGCTAGGGGGCCCAATCAGCCCCAGCATTTT. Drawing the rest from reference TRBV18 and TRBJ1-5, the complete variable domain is NAGVMQNPRHLVRRRGQEARLRCSPMKGHSHVYWYRQLPEEGLKFMVYLQKENIIDESGMPKERFSAEFPKEGPSILRIQQVVRGDSAAYFCASSPQGFARGPNQPQHFGDGTRLSIL.

The CDR3: CASSYSSSYNEQFF. DNA for the CDR3: TGCGCCAGCAGCTACTCAAGCTCCTACAATGAGCAGTTCTTC. V usage is TRBV5-1 and J usage is TRBJ2-1; D unresolved. The CDR3 extends over 14 amino acids. Looked up from germline, CDR1 is SGHRS and CDR2 is YFSETQ. Trimming took off 3 bases at V and 0 bases at J, with 7 bases between the two ends.

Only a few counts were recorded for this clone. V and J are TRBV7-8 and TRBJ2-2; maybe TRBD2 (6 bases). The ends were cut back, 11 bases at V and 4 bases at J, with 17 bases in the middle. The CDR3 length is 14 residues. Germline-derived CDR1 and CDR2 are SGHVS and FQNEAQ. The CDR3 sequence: CAGGTMGSTGELFF. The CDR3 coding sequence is TGTGCCGGAGGGACGATGGGGTCCACCGGGGAGCTGTTTTTT.

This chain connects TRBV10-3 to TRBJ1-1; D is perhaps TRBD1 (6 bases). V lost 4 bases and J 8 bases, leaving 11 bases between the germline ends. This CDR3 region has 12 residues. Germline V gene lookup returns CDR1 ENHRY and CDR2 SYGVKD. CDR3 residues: CAISGDRIEAFF. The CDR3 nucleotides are TGTGCCATCAGTGGAGACAGGATAGAAGCTTTCTTT.